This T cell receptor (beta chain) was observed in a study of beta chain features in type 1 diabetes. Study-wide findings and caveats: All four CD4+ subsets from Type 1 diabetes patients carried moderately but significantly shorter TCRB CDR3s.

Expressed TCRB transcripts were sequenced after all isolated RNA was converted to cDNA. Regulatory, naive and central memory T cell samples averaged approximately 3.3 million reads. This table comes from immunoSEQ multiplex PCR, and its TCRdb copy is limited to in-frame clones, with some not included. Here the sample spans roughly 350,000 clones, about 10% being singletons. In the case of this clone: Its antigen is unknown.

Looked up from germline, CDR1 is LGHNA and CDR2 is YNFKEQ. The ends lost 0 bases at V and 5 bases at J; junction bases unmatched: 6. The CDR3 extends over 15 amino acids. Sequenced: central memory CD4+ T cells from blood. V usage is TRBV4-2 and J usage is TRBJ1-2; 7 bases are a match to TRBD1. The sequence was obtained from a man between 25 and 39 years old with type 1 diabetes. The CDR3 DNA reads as TGTGCCAGCAGCCAAGAAAGGGGGCAGACGTATGGCTACACCTTC. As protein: CASSQERGQTYGYTF.